This TCR beta chain was identified during a study of blood T cell repertoires in COVID-19. V dropped 2 bases and J dropped 3; count of bases not matched to a gene: 7. This CDR3 is 17 amino acids long. CDR1 and CDR2 from the germline V gene are SGHVS and FQNEAQ. As originally analysed: Quantification of nucleated cells was approximated via reference gene primer amplification. TCRdb keeps only in-frame clones here, not all; method: immunoSEQ multiplex PCR. The DNA gave D and trimming, while V, J and clone size come from that table. The table lists some 70,000 clones, more than 60% of them singletons. This sequence was found in a woman aged 50 to 60 with acute or convalescent COVID-19. The sequenced sample consisted of peripheral blood. The chain carries TRBV7-8 and TRBJ2-5; 12 nucleotides match TRBD2. Here the CDR3 reads CASSLLLASGREETQYF. Here the CDR3 DNA reads TGTGCCAGCAGCTTATTACTGGCTAGCGGGAGGGAAGAGACCCAGTACTTC. Full variable domain (remainder filled in from reference TRBV7-8 and TRBJ2-5): GAGVSQSPRYKVAKRGQDVALRCDPISGHVSLFWYQQALGQGPEFLTYFQNEAQLDKSGLPSDRFFAERPEGSVSTLKIQRTQQEDSAVYLCASSLLLASGREETQYFGPGTRLLVL.